These T cell receptor beta chains were read from a single sample in a study of T cell repertoires in cytomegalovirus infection. Antigens for these TCRs are unknown. MiXCR, run by TCRdb on the reads, gives a single entry per CDR3 protein. The table has about 130,000 distinct CDR3 sequences, more than 20% seen once. The specimen was PBMCs, sequenced either directly or after in vitro stimulation (not recorded which). Every receptor here comes from a human donor in good health (CMV status not recorded). Some clones in this sample may be carry-over from other donors' samples. Each CDR3 is given with its conserved first and last residue. Fields, in order: V gene, D gene, J gene, clone size, CDR3 protein, CDR3 DNA. The D gene is left open where the match is weak. Clone size is shown for a subset of rows, as once, few, many or a class of expanded clone.

V: TRBV28; D: NA; J: TRBJ1-5; size: NA; CDR3: CASIGGGSNQPQHF; DNA: TGTGCCAGCATTGGGGGAGGAAGCAATCAGCCCCAGCATTTT
V: TRBV4-1; D: TRBD2; J: TRBJ2-1; size: NA; CDR3: CASSQMTSGSSYNEQFF; DNA: TGCGCCAGCAGCCAGATGACTAGCGGGAGTTCCTACAATGAGCAGTTCTTC
V: TRBV12-3/TRBV12-4; D: NA; J: TRBJ2-5; size: NA; CDR3: CASSPYGQTQYF; DNA: TGTGCCAGCAGCCCCTACGGGCAGACCCAGTACTTC
V: TRBV27; D: NA; J: TRBJ1-5; size: NA; CDR3: CASSLRDSRHQPQHF; DNA: TGTGCCAGCAGTCTCCGGGACTCCCGACATCAGCCCCAGCATTTT
V: TRBV12-3/TRBV12-4; D: TRBD2; J: TRBJ2-3; size: NA; CDR3: CASHSGGLRTDTQYF; DNA: TGTGCCAGCCATTCGGGGGGACTTCGCACAGATACGCAGTATTTT
V: TRBV12-5; D: NA; J: TRBJ1-2; size: NA; CDR3: CASGREAGAIYGYTF; DNA: TGTGCTAGTGGCCGAGAAGCCGGGGCGATCTATGGCTACACCTTC
V: TRBV7-2; D: NA; J: TRBJ2-5; size: NA; CDR3: CASSSLPGPIGGETQYF; DNA: TGTGCCAGCAGCTCACTCCCGGGACCCATAGGAGGAGAGACCCAGTACTTC
V: TRBV27; D: NA; J: TRBJ2-3; size: many; CDR3: CASSLSGDTQYF; DNA: TGTGCCAGCAGCTTATCCGGAGATACGCAGTATTTT
V: TRBV12-3/TRBV12-4; D: TRBD2; J: TRBJ2-7; size: many; CDR3: CASTMGLAYEQYF; DNA: TGTGCCAGCACTATGGGACTAGCCTACGAGCAGTACTTC
V: TRBV12-3/TRBV12-4; D: TRBD1; J: TRBJ1-1; size: NA; CDR3: CASSRTGGASLGVFF; DNA: TGTGCCAGCAGTCGGACAGGGGGCGCGTCCCTGGGAGTTTTCTTT
V: TRBV7-9; D: TRBD2; J: TRBJ2-3; size: NA; CDR3: CASSSGLGGTDTQYF; DNA: TGTGCCAGCAGCTCCGGACTAGGGGGCACAGATACGCAGTATTTT
V: TRBV15; D: NA; J: TRBJ1-2; size: few; CDR3: CATSRDSRGDGYTF; DNA: TGTGCCACCAGCAGGGATTCTAGAGGGGACGGCTACACCTTC
V: TRBV7-6; D: NA; J: TRBJ1-6; size: NA; CDR3: CASSANGGTQSPLHF; DNA: TGTGCCAGCAGCGCTAACGGCGGAACACAGTCACCCCTCCACTTT
V: TRBV6-5; D: TRBD2; J: TRBJ2-5; size: few; CDR3: CASSYVRDYRETQYF; DNA: TGTGCCAGCAGTTACGTCCGGGACTATCGGGAGACCCAGTACTTC
V: TRBV20-1; D: TRBD2; J: TRBJ2-7; size: few; CDR3: CSAREGTSGAYEQYF; DNA: TGCAGTGCTAGAGAGGGGACTAGCGGTGCCTACGAGCAGTACTTC
V: TRBV12-5; D: NA; J: TRBJ1-2; size: NA; CDR3: CASAVGTSGGYTF; DNA: TGTGCTAGTGCCGTCGGGACCTCCGGTGGCTACACCTTC
V: TRBV20-1; D: NA; J: TRBJ1-2; size: few; CDR3: CSASGGVLYGYTF; DNA: TGCAGTGCTAGTGGGGGGGTCCTCTATGGCTACACCTTC
V: TRBV7-2; D: NA; J: TRBJ2-3; size: few; CDR3: CASSLNVGGATDTQYF; DNA: TGTGCCAGCAGCTTAAACGTGGGGGGCGCAACAGATACGCAGTATTTT
V: TRBV4-1; D: NA; J: TRBJ2-3; size: few; CDR3: CASSQFSGFGADTQYF; DNA: TGCGCCAGCAGCCAATTCAGCGGATTTGGCGCAGATACGCAGTATTTT
V: TRBV6-6; D: TRBD2; J: TRBJ2-5; size: NA; CDR3: CASSYAGVTGRAQYF; DNA: TGTGCCAGCAGTTACGCGGGGGTAACAGGAAGGGCCCAGTACTTC
V: TRBV15; D: TRBD2; J: TRBJ2-7; size: NA; CDR3: CATSRGSGSRDEQYF; DNA: TGTGCCACCAGCAGAGGAAGCGGGAGTCGCGACGAGCAGTACTTC
V: TRBV2; D: NA; J: TRBJ2-7; size: few; CDR3: CASSPQPSYEQYF; DNA: TGTGCCAGCAGTCCCCAACCGTCCTACGAGCAGTACTTC
V: TRBV13; D: NA; J: TRBJ2-5; size: NA; CDR3: CASTGPASRETQYF; DNA: TGTGCCAGCACCGGACCTGCGTCTAGAGAGACCCAGTACTTC
V: TRBV10-3; D: TRBD1; J: TRBJ2-7; size: many; CDR3: CATTPGTDPFYEQYF; DNA: TGTGCCACGACTCCCGGGACAGACCCTTTCTACGAGCAGTACTTC
V: TRBV28; D: NA; J: TRBJ2-7; size: NA; CDR3: CASTSARGRPYEQYF; DNA: TGTGCCAGCACCTCAGCCAGGGGTCGCCCCTACGAGCAGTACTTC
V: TRBV7-2; D: NA; J: TRBJ1-3; size: few; CDR3: CASSTTRQSSGNTIYF; DNA: TGTGCCAGCAGCACCACCCGACAGAGCTCTGGAAACACCATATATTTT
V: TRBV27; D: NA; J: TRBJ2-2; size: NA; CDR3: CASSLTGNGELFF; DNA: TGTGCCAGCAGTTTGACGGGAAACGGGGAGCTGTTTTTT
V: TRBV12-3/TRBV12-4; D: TRBD1; J: TRBJ2-2; size: many; CDR3: CASSKIQGAAGELFF; DNA: TGTGCCAGCAGTAAGATACAGGGGGCAGCCGGGGAGCTGTTTTTT
V: TRBV19; D: TRBD2; J: TRBJ2-3; size: NA; CDR3: CASRGETAGSDTQYF; DNA: TGTGCCAGTAGAGGTGAGACAGCGGGGTCCGATACGCAGTATTTT
V: TRBV4-2; D: TRBD2; J: TRBJ2-1; size: NA; CDR3: CASSLTRTSGRGRNEQFF; DNA: TGTGCCAGCAGCCTAACTCGGACTAGCGGGAGGGGACGGAATGAGCAGTTCTTC
V: TRBV11-2; D: NA; J: TRBJ2-7; size: few; CDR3: CASSLDTAASYEQYF; DNA: TGTGCCAGCAGCTTAGATACGGCAGCGTCCTACGAGCAGTACTTC
V: TRBV7-9; D: NA; J: TRBJ1-1; size: few; CDR3: CASSRMNTEAFF; DNA: TGTGCCAGCAGCCGGATGAACACTGAAGCTTTCTTT
V: TRBV18; D: TRBD1; J: TRBJ2-5; size: NA; CDR3: CASSPSSDRVRTQYF; DNA: TGTGCCAGCTCACCATCCTCGGACAGGGTTCGGACCCAGTACTTC
V: TRBV19; D: TRBD1; J: TRBJ2-7; size: NA; CDR3: CASSPQTGLEQYF; DNA: TGTGCCAGTAGTCCTCAGACAGGGCTCGAGCAGTACTTC
V: TRBV7-9; D: NA; J: TRBJ2-1; size: NA; CDR3: CASSFPSPRDNEQFF; DNA: TGTGCCAGCAGCTTCCCCTCTCCAAGGGACAATGAGCAGTTCTTC
V: TRBV6-5; D: TRBD1; J: TRBJ2-2; size: NA; CDR3: CASSYRGQGVTGGLFF; DNA: TGTGCCAGCAGTTACCGAGGACAGGGAGTCACCGGGGGGCTGTTTTTT
V: TRBV7-2; D: NA; J: TRBJ2-1; size: few; CDR3: CASSLGWATYNEQFF; DNA: TGTGCCAGCAGCTTAGGGTGGGCTACCTACAATGAGCAGTTCTTC